Here is one TCR beta chain with its context. The antigen remains undetermined. The data are from a study of T cell clonotyping in hematopoietic cell transplantation. Time point defined: recipient sample about 28 days before transplant, after cytoreduction. Germline V gene sequence: CDR1 MGHRA, CDR2 YSYEKL. The ends were cut back, 0 bases at V and 4 bases at J, with 10 bases in the middle. This CDR3 is built from 15 residues. This table comes from immunoSEQ multiplex PCR, and its TCRdb copy is limited to in-frame clones, with some not included. The table includes roughly 6,000 clones, 80% detected once. Study observations and caveats: After transplant, recipient diversity fell while pathologically expanded clonotypes grew through day 180.

The source material was peripheral blood mononuclear cells, sampled before stem cell transplant. This rearrangement joins TRBV4-1 to TRBJ2-1; TRBD1 might be the D (5 bases). This clonotype originated in a woman aged 50 to 60 with acute myeloid leukemia. Some clones in this sample may be carry-over from other donors' samples. DNA of the CDR3: TGCGCCAGCAGCCAAGAAGGGGCCCAATACAATGAGCAGTTCTTC. Its translation: CASSQEGAQYNEQFF.